Each of the 7 T cell receptor beta chains below was sequenced from the same sample in a study of blood T cells in healthy people across ages. PCR was performed a second time for about 7 to 11 cycles using a sample-barcoded 5' primer and a J-beta primer mix. TCRdb independently ran MiXCR on the 5' RACE reads; one entry per CDR3 protein. This table holds around 650,000 distinct CDR3 sequences, about 43% found once. The specimen was blood. All receptors come from an elderly man in good health.

This clonotype was observed a handful of times. The chain links TRBV20-1 to TRBJ2-3, with 8 positions matching TRBD2. Germline CDR1 and CDR2: DFQATT and SNEGSKA (reference sequence). The CDR3 is 17 residues long. Trimming at V came to 0 bases and at J to 0 bases, leaving 8 bases not matched to a gene. CDR3 loop: CSARDRKAGGSTDTQYF. The CDR3 nucleotides are TGCAGTGCTAGAGATCGTAAGGCGGGGGGAAGCACAGATACGCAGTATTTT.

In regard to this clonotype: This may be a read error, as it is one base from a much larger clone. The V gene is TRBV2, the J gene TRBJ2-5, with 8 bases that match TRBD1. The CDR3 has 15 amino acids. The germline gives CDR1 SNHLY, CDR2 FYNNEI. The J segment lost 1 base and the V segment lost 3 bases, leaving 4 bases of the junction unmatched. This CDR3 reads CASSEGQAPQETQYF. In DNA form, the CDR3 reads TGTGCCAGCAGTGAGGGACAGGCGCCCCAAGAGACCCAGTACTTC.

This chain joins TRBV7-9 and TRBJ1-2, with D possibly TRBD1 on 5 matching bases. The ends were cut back, 1 base at V and 3 bases at J, with 12 bases in the middle. The CDR3 length is 15 residues. Per the germline V gene, CDR1 is SEHNR and CDR2 is FQNEAQ (reference sequence). The CDR3 is CASSLGDRAHYGYTF. Written as DNA, the CDR3 is TGTGCCAGCAGCTTAGGAGACAGAGCCCACTATGGCTACACCTTC.

This clonotype has just a few counts. The chain uses TRBV6-5 and TRBJ1-1; D is perhaps TRBD1 (6 bases). V was trimmed by 2 bases and J by 7 bases, leaving 14 bases between them. This CDR3 has 14 residues. Germline lookup yields CDR1 MNHEY and CDR2 SVGAGI. CDR3 sequence reads: CASSYQTGDIEAFF. CDR3 bases: TGTGCCAGCAGTTACCAGACAGGCGATATTGAAGCTTTCTTT.

The CDR3 DNA follows: TGCGCCAGCAGCCCCCTCCAGGGTGGCGAGCAGTACTTC. Translating gives CASSPLQGGEQYF. The chain has TRBV5-1 and TRBJ2-7, with TRBD1 as a possible D gene (5 bases). The CDR3 length is 13 residues. V was pared by 4 bases and J by 6 bases, with 14 bases between. The germline V gene encodes CDR1 SGHRS and CDR2 YFSETQ.

The chain employs TRBV2 and TRBJ2-7; 8 bases agree with TRBD1. The CDR3 is 15 residues long. CDR1 and CDR2 from the germline V gene are SNHLY and FYNNEI. J lost 0 bases, V lost 8 bases, and 9 bases had no gene match. DNA for the CDR3: TGTGCCAGCGGAAACAGGGGGGTGAGCTCCTACGAGCAGTACTTC. Protein product: CASGNRGVSSYEQYF.

The CDR3 loop is CASSQEGRRSDTQYF. CDR3 sequence (DNA): TGCGCCAGCAGCCAAGAGGGGCGGAGGTCGGATACGCAGTATTTT. The chain combines TRBV4-1 with TRBJ2-3; D tentatively reads TRBD1 or TRBD2 (5 bases each). The V end lost 0 bases, the J end lost 6 bases, and 13 bases lay between the germline ends. The germline V gene has CDR1 MGHRA and CDR2 YSYEKL. The CDR3 consists of 15 residues.